These T cell receptor beta chains were read from a single sample in a study of blood T cell repertoires in COVID-19. TCRdb's table, derived via immunoSEQ multiplex PCR, lists solely in-frame clones and lacks some. The sample records more than 35,000 clones, around 82% being singletons. Sequenced input: peripheral blood. These receptors were taken from a man aged 70-80 years with acute or convalescent COVID-19. Each CDR3 is given with its conserved first and last residue. A D gene is named only where the DNA matches it firmly. Size tells how often a clone was seen (once, few, many) or the class of an expanded clone, and some rows leave it out.

v_call	j_call	d_call	clone_size	cdr3_aa	cdr3_nt
TRBV7-2	TRBJ1-2	.	.	CASSSMRSYGYTF	TGTGCCAGCAGCTCAATGAGGAGCTATGGCTACACCTTC
TRBV5-1	TRBJ2-3	.	.	CASSRSKTGTSTDTQYF	TGCGCCAGCAGCCGCAGCAAGACAGGAACTAGCACAGATACGCAGTATTTT
TRBV9	TRBJ1-3	.	.	CASSAASGRSGNTIYF	TGTGCCAGCAGCGCTGCCAGTGGGCGCTCTGGAAACACCATATATTTT
TRBV4-3	TRBJ2-2	TRBD2	.	CASSQEIAGAHKNTGELFF	TGCGCCAGCAGCCAAGAAATAGCGGGGGCCCATAAGAACACCGGGGAGCTGTTTTTT
TRBV5-6	TRBJ2-5	.	few	CASSRPGVGGRETQYF	TGTGCCAGCAGCCGACCTGGAGTGGGCGGGCGCGAGACCCAGTACTTC
TRBV4-3	TRBJ1-4	.	.	CASSLRINEKLFF	TGCGCCAGCAGCCTCAGAATCAATGAAAAACTGTTTTTT
TRBV19	TRBJ1-2	.	few	CASSPLGGALLYGYTF	TGTGCCAGTAGTCCCTTGGGGGGGGCCCTTCTCTATGGCTACACCTTC
TRBV19	TRBJ1-2	.	few	CASSISGDYYGYTF	TGTGCCAGTAGTATATCCGGGGATTACTATGGCTACACCTTC
TRBV19	TRBJ1-2	TRBD1	.	CASSIRRNTGTEDLYGYTF	TGTGCCAGTAGTATTCGTAGAAATACCGGGACAGAGGACCTCTATGGCTACACCTTC
TRBV27	TRBJ1-2	.	.	CASSLKQGFTYGYTF	TGTGCCAGCAGTTTAAAACAGGGCTTTACCTATGGCTACACCTTC
TRBV25-1	TRBJ2-7	.	.	CASRREYEQYF	TGTGCCAGCAGACGGGAGTACGAGCAGTACTTC
TRBV30	TRBJ1-4	.	.	CAWSVRQGFPEKLFF	TGTGCCTGGAGTGTACGGCAGGGCTTTCCTGAAAAACTGTTTTTT
TRBV18	TRBJ1-3	.	few	CASSPPGVGNTIYF	TGTGCCAGCTCACCACCAGGGGTTGGAAACACCATATATTTT
TRBV28	TRBJ2-4	TRBD1	.	CASSSPHLGQGLAKNIQYF	TGTGCCAGCAGTTCCCCGCACCTAGGACAGGGGCTAGCCAAAAACATTCAGTACTTC
TRBV14	TRBJ2-1	.	.	CASSPQTYNEQFF	TGTGCCAGCAGCCCCCAGACCTACAATGAGCAGTTCTTC
TRBV6-5	TRBJ2-7	.	.	CASTRLADYQYF	TGTGCCAGCACCCGTCTGGCCGACTACCAATACTTC
TRBV24-1	TRBJ2-7	TRBD2	.	CATSGGTSGSYEQYF	TGTGCCACCAGTGGCGGGACTAGCGGTTCCTACGAGCAGTACTTC
TRBV7-2	TRBJ1-4	TRBD1	.	CASSSRTGKATNEKLFF	TGTGCCAGCAGCTCCCGGACAGGAAAAGCAACTAATGAAAAACTGTTTTTT
TRBV30	TRBJ2-7	.	.	CAWADSYEQYF	TGTGCCTGGGCAGACAGCTACGAGCAGTACTTC
TRBV5-1	TRBJ2-7	TRBD1	.	CASSPGWGQGPLEQYF	TGCGCCAGCAGCCCGGGATGGGGACAGGGCCCCCTCGAGCAGTACTTC
TRBV28	TRBJ2-7	TRBD2	.	CASSLSGRISYEQYF	TGTGCCAGCAGTTTAAGCGGGAGAATATCCTACGAGCAGTACTTC
TRBV11-3	TRBJ2-1	TRBD2	.	CASSFGTSGSNEQFF	TGTGCCAGCAGCTTCGGGACTAGCGGGAGCAATGAGCAGTTCTTC
TRBV9	TRBJ2-1	TRBD2	.	CASSVAGGPGGEQFF	TGTGCCAGCAGCGTAGCGGGGGGCCCGGGAGGGGAGCAGTTCTTC
TRBV14	TRBJ1-2	TRBD1	.	CASRPTGKGYGYTF	TGTGCCAGCAGACCGACAGGGAAGGGCTATGGCTACACCTTC
TRBV10-3	TRBJ2-2	TRBD2	.	CAISELRGSGTNTGELFF	TGTGCCATCAGTGAACTCCGGGGGAGCGGGACGAACACCGGGGAGCTGTTTTTT
TRBV4-1	TRBJ1-3	TRBD1	.	CASSHTLGQGPFTSGNTIYF	TGCGCCAGCAGCCACACACTCGGACAGGGCCCCTTTACCTCTGGAAACACCATATATTTT
TRBV5-1	TRBJ2-1	TRBD2	.	CASTLPSGNYNEQFF	TGCGCCAGCACTCTCCCTAGCGGTAACTACAATGAGCAGTTCTTC
TRBV7-2	TRBJ1-5	TRBD1	.	CASSLRGQNYQPQHF	TGTGCCAGCAGCTTAAGGGGACAGAACTATCAGCCCCAGCATTTT
TRBV4-3	TRBJ2-7	TRBD1	.	CASSQDPTGTAYEQYF	TGCGCCAGCAGCCAAGACCCAACCGGGACAGCTTACGAGCAGTACTTC
TRBV7-2	TRBJ1-1	.	.	CASSLVGAGAWTEAFF	TGTGCCAGCAGCTTAGTCGGGGCAGGGGCTTGGACTGAAGCTTTCTTT
TRBV7-7	TRBJ2-3	TRBD2	medium-sized	CASSLVPGLASTDTQYF	TGTGCCAGCAGCTTAGTTCCTGGACTAGCGAGCACAGATACGCAGTATTTT
TRBV2	TRBJ1-5	TRBD1	.	CASSAGQGRGQPQHF	TGTGCCAGCAGCGCCGGACAGGGTAGGGGTCAGCCCCAGCATTTT
TRBV11-3	TRBJ1-3	.	.	CASSLEGGSGNTIYF	TGTGCCAGCAGCTTAGAAGGCGGCTCTGGAAACACCATATATTTT
TRBV24-1	TRBJ2-1	.	few	CATSEPRTDEQFF	TGTGCCACCAGTGAGCCGAGGACAGATGAGCAGTTCTTC
TRBV11-2	TRBJ2-3	.	.	CASSLDRGRDTQYF	TGTGCCAGCAGCTTAGATCGGGGTCGAGATACGCAGTATTTT
TRBV9	TRBJ1-1	TRBD1	few	CASSGEGQGNTEAFF	TGTGCCAGCAGCGGGGAGGGACAGGGGAACACTGAAGCTTTCTTT
TRBV5-1	TRBJ2-7	TRBD2	.	CASSLGTSGRAGTYEQYF	TGCGCCAGCAGCTTGGGGACTAGCGGGAGGGCCGGAACCTACGAGCAGTACTTC
TRBV11-2	TRBJ1-1	.	.	CASSSLFDTEAFF	TGTGCCAGCAGCTCCCTCTTTGACACTGAAGCTTTCTTT
TRBV5-6	TRBJ2-7	.	.	CASSLERRGAYEQYF	TGTGCCAGCAGCTTGGAACGGCGGGGTGCCTACGAGCAGTACTTC
TRBV2	TRBJ2-3	TRBD1	.	CASSVRDRSVDTQYF	TGTGCCAGCAGTGTAAGGGACAGGTCGGTAGATACGCAGTATTTT
TRBV5-3	TRBJ1-5	.	.	CARSFDDGGRSNQPQHF	TGTGCCAGAAGTTTTGATGACGGCGGAAGAAGCAATCAGCCCCAGCATTTT
TRBV11-2	TRBJ2-7	.	.	CASSLVWASYEQYF	TGTGCCAGCAGCTTAGTCTGGGCCTCCTACGAGCAGTACTTC
TRBV7-9	TRBJ2-5	TRBD2	.	CASSLGPGGSETQYF	TGTGCCAGCAGCTTAGGACCGGGAGGGTCAGAGACCCAGTACTTC
TRBV27	TRBJ2-7	TRBD1	few	CASSPRTGGVDEQYF	TGTGCCAGCAGTCCCCGGACAGGGGGAGTCGACGAGCAGTACTTC
TRBV6-1	TRBJ1-5	.	.	CASSKGTGTNSNQPQHF	TGTGCCAGCAGTAAAGGGACCGGGACTAATAGCAATCAGCCCCAGCATTTT
TRBV9	TRBJ2-2	.	.	CASSSRAGEHTGELFF	TGTGCCAGCAGCTCGAGGGCCGGGGAGCACACCGGGGAGCTGTTTTTT
TRBV10-3	TRBJ1-1	.	.	CAIRHRDLGEAFF	TGTGCCATCAGACACAGGGATCTCGGTGAAGCTTTCTTT
TRBV7-2	TRBJ2-3	.	few	CASSLGASDTQYF	TGTGCCAGCAGCTTAGGAGCATCAGATACGCAGTATTTT
TRBV5-4	TRBJ1-1	.	.	CASSLVGVTEAFF	TGTGCCAGCAGCTTGGTAGGGGTCACTGAAGCTTTCTTT
TRBV3-1/TRBV3-2	TRBJ1-1	TRBD1	once	CASSPWTGLNTEAFF	TGTGCCAGCAGCCCATGGACAGGACTGAACACTGAAGCTTTCTTT
TRBV7-9	TRBJ1-2	TRBD1	.	CASSPQYLRDRDGYTF	TGTGCCAGCAGCCCGCAATATCTCCGGGACAGGGACGGCTACACCTTC
TRBV5-1	TRBJ1-4	TRBD1	.	CASSQGTVNEKLFF	TGCGCCAGCAGCCAGGGGACAGTTAATGAAAAACTGTTTTTT
TRBV27	TRBJ1-2	.	few	CASRGAGYGYTF	TGTGCCAGCAGGGGGGCCGGGTATGGCTACACCTTC
TRBV30	TRBJ1-6	.	.	CAWSREGTSPLHF	TGTGCCTGGAGTAGAGAGGGAACTTCACCCCTCCACTTT
TRBV18	TRBJ1-5	.	.	CASSPLMTDQPQHF	TGTGCCAGCTCACCCCTAATGACAGATCAGCCCCAGCATTTT
TRBV6-5	TRBJ2-3	TRBD1	.	CASSYSGQTSTDTQYF	TGTGCCAGCAGTTACTCGGGACAGACTAGCACAGATACGCAGTATTTT
TRBV4-1	TRBJ2-7	.	few	CASSQTGGVLYEQYF	TGCGCCAGCAGCCAAACTGGCGGGGTGTTATACGAGCAGTACTTC